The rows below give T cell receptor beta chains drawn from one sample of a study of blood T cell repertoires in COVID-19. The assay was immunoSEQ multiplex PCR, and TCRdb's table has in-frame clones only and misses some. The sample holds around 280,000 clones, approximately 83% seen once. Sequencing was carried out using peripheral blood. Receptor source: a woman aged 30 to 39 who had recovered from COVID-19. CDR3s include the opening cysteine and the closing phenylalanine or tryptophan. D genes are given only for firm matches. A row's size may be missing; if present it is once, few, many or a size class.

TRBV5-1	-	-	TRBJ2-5	CASSLDGRLETQYF	TGCGCCAGCAGCTTGGACGGCCGACTAGAGACCCAGTACTTC
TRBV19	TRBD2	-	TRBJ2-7	CASSVRGAYEQYF	TGTGCCAGTAGTGTTCGGGGGGCCTACGAGCAGTACTTC
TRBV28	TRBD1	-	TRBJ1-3	CASSQQGISGNTIYF	TGTGCCAGCAGCCAACAGGGGATATCTGGAAACACCATATATTTT
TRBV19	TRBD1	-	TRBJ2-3	CASRSGQGYTQYF	TGTGCCAGTAGGTCCGGACAGGGATATACGCAGTATTTT
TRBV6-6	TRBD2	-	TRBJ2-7	CASTLAGVSVGEQYF	TGTGCCAGCACTTTAGCGGGAGTTTCTGTAGGCGAGCAGTACTTC
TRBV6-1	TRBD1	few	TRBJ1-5	CASSSQQGANQPQHF	TGTGCCAGCAGTTCTCAACAGGGGGCAAATCAGCCCCAGCATTTT
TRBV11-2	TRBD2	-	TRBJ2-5	CASSPVTAGGPETQYF	TGTGCCAGCAGCCCAGTTACAGCGGGGGGTCCAGAGACCCAGTACTTC
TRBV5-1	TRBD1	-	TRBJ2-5	CASSLASLGQGGETQYF	TGCGCCAGCAGCTTGGCCTCCCTCGGACAGGGTGGAGAGACCCAGTACTTC
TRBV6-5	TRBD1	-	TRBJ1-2	CATQPKGASWGYTF	TGTGCCACTCAACCCAAGGGGGCATCCTGGGGCTACACCTTC
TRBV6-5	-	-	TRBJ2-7	CASSYSSGSHEQYF	TGTGCCAGCAGTTACTCGAGCGGTTCTCACGAGCAGTACTTC
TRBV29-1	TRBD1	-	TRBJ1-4	CSVGQGNEKLFF	TGCAGCGTTGGACAGGGTAATGAAAAACTGTTTTTT
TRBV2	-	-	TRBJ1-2	CASSESFGYGYTF	TGTGCCAGCAGTGAAAGCTTTGGCTATGGCTACACCTTC
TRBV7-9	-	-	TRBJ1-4	CASSLNPGQLNEKLFF	TGTGCCAGCAGCTTAAACCCCGGACAGTTGAATGAAAAACTGTTTTTT
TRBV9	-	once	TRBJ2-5	CASSVGGSGQETQYF	TGTGCCAGCAGCGTAGGGGGTAGCGGACAAGAGACCCAGTACTTC
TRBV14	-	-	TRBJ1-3	CASSQGGGDTIYF	TGTGCCAGCAGCCAAGGTGGAGGTGACACCATATATTTT
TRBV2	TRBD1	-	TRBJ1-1	CASSGDRGAEAFF	TGTGCCAGCAGTGGGGACAGGGGGGCTGAAGCTTTCTTT
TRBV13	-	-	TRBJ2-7	CASSQGTEQYF	TGTGCCAGCAGTCAGGGGACGGAGCAGTACTTC
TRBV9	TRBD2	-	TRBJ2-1	CASSATGTRDYNEQFF	TGTGCCAGCAGCGCCACCGGGACTAGGGACTACAATGAGCAGTTCTTC